Included here is one T cell receptor (beta chain) sequence, with context. Its antigen remains unidentified. 60 Vbeta and 13 Jbeta primers were used in PCR. The repertoire was sequenced with immunoSEQ multiplex PCR; TCRdb's copy has only in-frame clones and lacks some. In the table there are 150,000 to 250,000 clones, 70% to 80% of which are singletons. The data were obtained in a study of cytomegalovirus exposure and HLA in healthy donors. Overall study results and limits: TCR beta sequences reportedly predicted most subjects' HLA-A and HLA-B alleles accurately.

CDR1 is LNHDA and CDR2 is SQIVND in the germline V gene (reference sequence). V lost 5 bases, J lost 1 base, and 12 bases lay in between. The CDR3 has 14 amino acids. The TCR was taken from a girl under 18 in good health and CMV-seropositive. The gene calls are TRBV19 and TRBJ2-7; a possible D gene is TRBD2 (6 bases). Sequenced sample: PBMCs. CDR3 residues: CASSWRDGSYEQYF. The CDR3 DNA reads TGTGCCAGTAGTTGGCGGGACGGGTCCTACGAGCAGTACTTC.